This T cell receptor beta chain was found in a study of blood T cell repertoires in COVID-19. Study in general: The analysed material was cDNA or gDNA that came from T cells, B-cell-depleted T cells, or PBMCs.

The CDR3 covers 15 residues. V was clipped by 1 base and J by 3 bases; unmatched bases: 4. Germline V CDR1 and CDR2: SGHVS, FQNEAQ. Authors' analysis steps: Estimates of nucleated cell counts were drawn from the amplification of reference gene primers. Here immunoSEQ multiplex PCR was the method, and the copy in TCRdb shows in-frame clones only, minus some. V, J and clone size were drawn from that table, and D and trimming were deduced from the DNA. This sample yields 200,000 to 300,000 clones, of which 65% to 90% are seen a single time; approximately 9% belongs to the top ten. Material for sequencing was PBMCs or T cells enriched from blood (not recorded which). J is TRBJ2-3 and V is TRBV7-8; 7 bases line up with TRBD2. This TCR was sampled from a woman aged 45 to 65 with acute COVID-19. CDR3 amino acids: CASSLGLAVTDTQYF. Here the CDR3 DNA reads TGTGCCAGCAGCTTAGGACTAGCAGTAACAGATACGCAGTATTTT. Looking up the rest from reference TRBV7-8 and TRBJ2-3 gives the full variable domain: GAGVSQSPRYKVAKRGQDVALRCDPISGHVSLFWYQQALGQGPEFLTYFQNEAQLDKSGLPSDRFFAERPEGSVSTLKIQRTQQEDSAVYLCASSLGLAVTDTQYFGPGTRLTVL.